This TCR beta chain was recovered during a study of T cells after yellow fever vaccination. Study overall: In the case of low-cell-number fractions, SMART-Seq v4 Ultra Low Input was used for preparation.

General observations from the study: Although the secondary response was weaker, it peaked faster, at day 5 versus 15. Clonotypes shared by both compartments, CD4 and CD8, made up a small share. In post-booster samples, most primary-vaccination clones reappeared (about 96% CD4, roughly 88% CD8).

TCRdb used MiXCR to reprocess the 5' RACE reads, holding one entry per CDR3 protein. This sample has 25,000 to 30,000 distinct CDR3 sequences, with more than 5% found just once. This clonotype was counted at least ten times. Its cognate antigen is unknown. The ends were cut back, 0 bases at V and 5 bases at J, with 14 bases in the middle. The CDR3 runs 15 residues. Germline V gives CDR1 LGHNA, CDR2 YSLEER. This receptor was identified in a man aged 25 to 40 who received the YFV17D yellow fever vaccine. Material: CD8+ T cells sorted from PBMCs, obtained 10 days after the yellow fever booster vaccination. V is TRBV4-3 and J is TRBJ2-7; the D is unclear. The CDR3 nucleotides read TGCGCCAGCAGCCAAGAAAGGTGGTCAGGAGACGAGCAGTACTTC. The encoded protein is CASSQERWSGDEQYF.